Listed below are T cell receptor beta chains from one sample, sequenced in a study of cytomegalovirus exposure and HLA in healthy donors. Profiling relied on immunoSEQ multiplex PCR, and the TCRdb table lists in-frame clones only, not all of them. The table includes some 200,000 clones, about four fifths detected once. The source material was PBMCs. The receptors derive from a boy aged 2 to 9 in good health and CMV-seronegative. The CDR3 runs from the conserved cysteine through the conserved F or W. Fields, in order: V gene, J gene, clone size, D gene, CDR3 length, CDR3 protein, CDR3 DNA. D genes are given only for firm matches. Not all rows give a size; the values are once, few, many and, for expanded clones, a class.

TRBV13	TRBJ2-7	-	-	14	CASSSGTGLYEQYF	TGTGCCAGCAGCAGCGGGACAGGTCTCTACGAGCAGTACTTC
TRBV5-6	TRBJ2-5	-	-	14	CASSSPSSEETQYF	TGTGCCAGCAGCTCCCCTAGCAGTGAAGAGACCCAGTACTTC
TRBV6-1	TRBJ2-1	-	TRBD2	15	CASSEERGESNEQFF	TGTGCCAGCAGTGAAGAGCGGGGGGAGAGTAATGAGCAGTTCTTC
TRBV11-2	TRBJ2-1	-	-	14	CASSSSSGLREQFF	TGTGCCAGCAGCTCCAGTAGTGGGCTCAGGGAGCAGTTCTTC
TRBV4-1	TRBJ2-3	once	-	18	CASSQTSRAEFFTDTQYF	TGCGCCAGCAGCCAAACGTCTCGAGCCGAATTCTTCACAGATACGCAGTATTTT
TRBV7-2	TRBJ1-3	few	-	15	CASPRGGLPGNTIYF	TGTGCCAGTCCAAGGGGAGGACTGCCGGGAAACACCATATATTTT
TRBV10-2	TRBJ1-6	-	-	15	CASSESRVGNSPLHF	TGCGCCAGCAGTGAGTCGAGGGTTGGGAATTCACCCCTCCACTTT
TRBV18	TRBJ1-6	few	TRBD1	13	CASSDRGSSPLHF	TGTGCCAGCTCAGACAGGGGGTCCTCACCCCTCCACTTT
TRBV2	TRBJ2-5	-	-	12	CASREGWETQYF	TGTGCCAGCAGGGAGGGTTGGGAGACCCAGTACTTC
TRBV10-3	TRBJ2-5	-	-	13	CAIGEGQQETQYF	TGTGCCATCGGAGAGGGCCAACAAGAGACCCAGTACTTC
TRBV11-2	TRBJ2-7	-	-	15	CASSLDPYYSYEQYF	TGTGCCAGCAGCTTAGACCCATACTACTCCTACGAGCAGTACTTC
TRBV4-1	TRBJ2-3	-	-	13	CASSQDGLDTQYF	TGCGCCAGCAGCCAAGATGGACTGGATACGCAGTATTTT
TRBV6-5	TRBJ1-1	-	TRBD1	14	CAARRTGKNTEAFF	TGTGCCGCCCGTCGGACAGGAAAAAACACTGAAGCTTTCTTT
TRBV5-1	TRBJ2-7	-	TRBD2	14	CASSLRRGDYEQYF	TGCGCCAGCAGCTTGAGACGGGGGGATTACGAGCAGTACTTC
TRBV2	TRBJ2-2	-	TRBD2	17	CASSGPQTSGGSGELFF	TGTGCCAGCAGTGGGCCCCAGACTAGCGGGGGTTCGGGGGAGCTGTTTTTT
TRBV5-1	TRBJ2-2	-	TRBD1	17	CASSLGTGGELTGELFF	TGCGCCAGCAGCTTGGGGACAGGGGGCGAGTTAACCGGGGAGCTGTTTTTT
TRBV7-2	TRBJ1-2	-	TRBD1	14	CASSPGTVNYGYTF	TGTGCCAGCAGCCCTGGGACAGTTAACTATGGCTACACCTTC
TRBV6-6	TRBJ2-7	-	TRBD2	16	CASSLTSGVQPYEQYF	TGTGCCAGCAGCTTGACTAGCGGGGTACAACCCTACGAGCAGTACTTC
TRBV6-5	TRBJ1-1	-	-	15	CASSYSPGMNTEAFF	TGTGCCAGCAGTTACTCTCCGGGGATGAACACTGAAGCTTTCTTT
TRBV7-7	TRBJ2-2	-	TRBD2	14	CASRAGANTGELFF	TGTGCTAGCAGAGCGGGGGCGAACACCGGGGAGCTGTTTTTT
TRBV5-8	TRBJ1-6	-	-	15	CATTARSSYNSPLHF	TGTGCCACCACCGCGCGAAGCTCCTATAATTCACCCCTCCACTTT
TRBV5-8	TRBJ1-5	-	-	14	CASSAREGNQPQHF	TGTGCCAGTTCGGCCAGGGAGGGCAATCAGCCCCAGCATTTT
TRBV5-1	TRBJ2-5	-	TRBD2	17	CASSLGGLAGDQETQYF	TGCGCCAGCAGCTTGGGGGGACTAGCGGGGGACCAAGAGACCCAGTACTTC
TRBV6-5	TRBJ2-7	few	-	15	CASSYSTGLSYEQYF	TGTGCCAGCAGTTACTCCACAGGGTTATCCTACGAGCAGTACTTC
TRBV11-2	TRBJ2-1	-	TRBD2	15	CASSNSGGAYNEQFF	TGTGCCAGCAGCAATAGCGGGGGGGCCTACAATGAGCAGTTCTTC
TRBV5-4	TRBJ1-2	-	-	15	CASRTAGVGGQGYTF	TGTGCCAGCAGAACCGCGGGGGTGGGAGGTCAAGGCTACACCTTC
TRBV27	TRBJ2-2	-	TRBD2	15	CASSFSGGGTGELFF	TGTGCCAGCTCTTTTAGCGGGGGCGGCACCGGGGAGCTGTTTTTT
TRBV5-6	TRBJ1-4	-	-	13	CASSQGSREKLFF	TGTGCCAGCAGCCAGGGATCCCGGGAAAAACTGTTTTTT
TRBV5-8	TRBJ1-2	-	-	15	CASSLGVGGLYGYTF	TGTGCCAGCAGCTTGGGAGTGGGAGGGCTCTATGGCTACACCTTC
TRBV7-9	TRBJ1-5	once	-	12	CASRRLEEPQHF	TGTGCCAGCAGACGCCTTGAGGAGCCCCAGCATTTT
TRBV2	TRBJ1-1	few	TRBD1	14	CASSGGQGHTEAFF	TGTGCCAGCAGTGGAGGACAGGGGCACACTGAAGCTTTCTTT
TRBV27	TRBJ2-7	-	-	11	CASRRRSEQYF	TGTGCCAGCAGACGGCGTAGCGAGCAGTACTTC
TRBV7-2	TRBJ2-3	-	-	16	CASSLAGGGQADTQYF	TGTGCCAGCAGCTTAGCAGGGGGGGGGCAGGCAGATACGCAGTATTTT
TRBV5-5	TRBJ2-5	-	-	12	CASSVGGETQYF	TGTGCCAGCAGCGTGGGCGGAGAGACCCAGTACTTC
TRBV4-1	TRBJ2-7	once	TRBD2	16	CASSQGLAGGSYEQYF	TGCGCCAGCAGCCAAGGGCTAGCGGGGGGCTCCTACGAGCAGTACTTC
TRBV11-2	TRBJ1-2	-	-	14	CASSPWGSSRGYTF	TGTGCCAGCAGCCCGTGGGGCAGTTCCCGAGGCTACACCTTC
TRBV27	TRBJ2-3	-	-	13	CASSFLRADTQYF	TGTGCCAGCAGTTTTCTCCGTGCAGATACGCAGTATTTT
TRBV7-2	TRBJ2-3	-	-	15	CASSIARSSTDTQYF	TGTGCCAGCAGCATAGCGCGGAGTTCCACAGATACGCAGTATTTT
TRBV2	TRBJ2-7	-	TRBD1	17	CASSGAYTGTGGYEQYF	TGTGCCAGCAGTGGGGCGTACACCGGGACAGGGGGCTACGAGCAGTACTTC
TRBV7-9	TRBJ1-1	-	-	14	CASSPSGVNTEAFF	TGTGCCAGCAGCCCTAGCGGGGTGAACACTGAAGCTTTCTTT
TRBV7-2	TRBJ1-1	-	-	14	CASRLKRWNTEAFF	TGTGCCAGCAGATTAAAACGGTGGAACACTGAAGCTTTCTTT
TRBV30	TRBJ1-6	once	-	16	CAWSLGRSSYNSPLHF	TGTGCCTGGAGCCTGGGGAGGAGCTCCTATAATTCACCCCTCCACTTT
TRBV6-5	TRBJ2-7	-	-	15	CASSLTGHLSYEQYF	TGTGCCAGCAGCTTAACCGGACACCTCTCCTACGAGCAGTACTTC
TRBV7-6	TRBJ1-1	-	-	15	CASSFGRGRNTEAFF	TGTGCCAGCAGCTTTGGTAGGGGCCGGAACACTGAAGCTTTCTTT
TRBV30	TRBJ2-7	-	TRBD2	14	CARSVGGGGNEQYF	TGTGCCCGGAGTGTGGGTGGGGGGGGAAACGAGCAGTACTTC
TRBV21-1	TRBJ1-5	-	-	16	CASSKFGTGGSQPQHF	TGTGCCAGCAGCAAGTTTGGGACAGGGGGAAGTCAGCCCCAGCATTTT
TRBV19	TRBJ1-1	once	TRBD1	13	CASSFGQATEAFF	TGTGCCAGTAGTTTCGGACAGGCCACTGAAGCTTTCTTT
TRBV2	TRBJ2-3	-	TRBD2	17	CASQTSGGAWGTDTQYF	TGTGCCAGCCAGACTAGCGGGGGGGCCTGGGGTACAGATACGCAGTATTTT
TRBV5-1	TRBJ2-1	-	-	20	CASSRMDFSPSRRPYNEQFF	TGCGCCAGCAGCCGTATGGACTTTTCTCCGTCTCGACGACCTTACAATGAGCAGTTCTTC
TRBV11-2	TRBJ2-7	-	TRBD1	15	CASSLQIRGLYEQYF	TGTGCCAGCAGCTTGCAAATTAGGGGGCTTTACGAGCAGTACTTC
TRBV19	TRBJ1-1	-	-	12	CASSPGNTEAFF	TGTGCCAGTAGTCCCGGGAACACTGAAGCTTTCTTT